The source of this TCR beta chain is a study of follicular helper T cells after annual influenza vaccination. Findings and limits, study-wide: Yearly vaccinations repeatedly recalled conserved clonotypes in ICOS+CD38+ cTfh. The much larger non-cTfh compartments may have been undersampled.

Using immunoSEQ multiplex PCR, the repertoire was profiled, and TCRdb retains in-frame clones only, with some absent. The table has 9,700 or so clones, 83% seen once. Looked up from germline, CDR1 is SGHRS and CDR2 is YFSETQ. Deletions cut 0 bases from V and 3 bases from J, with 6 bases between. CDR3 length: 13 residues. Time point here: 2014-2015 season, 7 days after vaccination. Note on this clone: No antigen is known for it.

The input for sequencing was CXCR5- memory CD4+ T cells sorted from blood, taken 7 days after influenza vaccination. The sequence came from an adult who received the influenza vaccine. The rearrangement links TRBV5-1 to TRBJ1-1; D gene uncertain. In DNA form, the CDR3 reads TGCGCCAGCAGCTTGGACAGCTACACTGAAGCTTTCTTT. This gives the protein CASSLDSYTEAFF.